This T cell receptor beta chain was observed in a study of shared clonotypes between healthy human individuals (dated by TCRdb to the early 2020s). Broadly, across the study: The cohort included a few men and two women between 18 and 49 years of age. Different laboratories and diverse techniques were used to prepare libraries and sequence TCR repertoires, to increase sequencing depth and limit assay-specific biases. Leukapheresis yielded between about 0.9 and 9 billion PBMCs per donor. Blood TCR repertoires of roughly five healthy adults were deeply sequenced to estimate repertoire size and the extent of clonotype sharing between individuals. What the study reported, not specific to this receptor: Sampling was restricted to blood, and TCR repertoires in tissue are likely to differ from TCR repertoires in blood. Pairwise subsampling indicated that sequencing depth was expected to affect the degree of clonotype sharing among donors. Because the study included only a small number of donors, the genetic and exposure-history diversity represented was limited.

This clone was recorded only once. No cognate antigen has been identified for it. Per-nucleotide qualities are absent, and no much larger clonotype sits a single base away. TCR CDR3 regions were amplified from genomic DNA by multiplex PCR using the deep immunoSEQ assay. For each cell subset, the extracted genomic DNA was distributed evenly across all wells of several immunoSEQ 96-well plates, and each plate served as one replicate. For unsorted PBMC, each replicate PCR was loaded with 300 to 350 ng genomic DNA, equivalent to 30,000 or so T cell genomes. Ten immunoSEQ deep assay plates were used to sequence unsorted PBMC genomic DNA. The purified libraries were quantified using a Qubit 3.0 fluorometer, sized with a Bioanalyzer 2100, and then quantified again using the KAPA Library Quantification kit. Every immunoSEQ 96-well plate was sequenced on a separate single-read 150-cycle Illumina NextSeq 550 flow cell. As for the authors' bioinformatics: Because the immunoSEQ output included only junctional sequences and no quality scores, the filtering could not be the same as the filtering used for full-length reads. Sequences were annotated with PyIR, a Python wrapper for IgBLAST v1.9, and V/J genes and CDR3 were assigned using IMGT germline references. Any read was removed if the V/J assignment was weak (E-value above 1e-6), the CDR3 was missing, or the read contained stop codons, out-of-frame junctions, or ambiguous translated residues. A V3J clonotype was defined by an identical inferred V gene, J gene, and CDR3 amino acid sequence. Percentage overlap between repertoires was computed as shared unique clonotypes divided by the size of the smaller repertoire. RTK rarefaction, the Chao1 estimator, and Recon v2.1 estimates of unobserved clonotypes were used to assess repertoire richness. TCRdb took this table from immuneACCESS and kept in-frame rearrangements with V and J called. Such tables lack part of the clones; where checked against another copy, unresolved V genes explain under half of the gap, and the rest is unexplained. V, J and clone size were drawn from that table, and D and trimming were deduced from the DNA. Present in this sample are more than 400,000 clones, 60% to 80% of which were seen just once. The ten most abundant clones make up more than 10% of the sample.

The donors were healthy, HIV-negative adults with no recently reported acute infections or vaccinations. Every donor was a Caucasian adult living in Nashville, Tennessee, USA. For unsorted samples, around 90 million PBMCs were counted, and genomic DNA was extracted using the QIAamp DNA Blood Mini kit. After blood collection by leukapheresis, PBMCs were isolated using Ficoll-Histopaque density gradient centrifugation and then cryopreserved in the vapor phase of liquid nitrogen. V and J are truncated by 5 bases and 1 base respectively, leaving an intervening sequence of 11 bases. Taken from the germline V gene, the CDR1 and CDR2 loops are SGHTA and FQGNSA. Including cysteine and phenylalanine, the CDR3 has 14 amino acids. Only the CDR3 portion is preserved as DNA: 42 bases, with reading frame beginning at the first base.

The sequence was obtained from a woman in her 40s in good health. Some clones in this sample may be carry-over from other donors' samples. The source material was PBMCs. The chain joins TRBV7-2 to TRBJ1-1; the D gene assignment is ambiguous. The CDR3 corresponds to CASSGWTGNTEAFF. The DNA sequence reads TGTGCCAGCAGCGGATGGACGGGGAACACTGAAGCTTTCTTT.